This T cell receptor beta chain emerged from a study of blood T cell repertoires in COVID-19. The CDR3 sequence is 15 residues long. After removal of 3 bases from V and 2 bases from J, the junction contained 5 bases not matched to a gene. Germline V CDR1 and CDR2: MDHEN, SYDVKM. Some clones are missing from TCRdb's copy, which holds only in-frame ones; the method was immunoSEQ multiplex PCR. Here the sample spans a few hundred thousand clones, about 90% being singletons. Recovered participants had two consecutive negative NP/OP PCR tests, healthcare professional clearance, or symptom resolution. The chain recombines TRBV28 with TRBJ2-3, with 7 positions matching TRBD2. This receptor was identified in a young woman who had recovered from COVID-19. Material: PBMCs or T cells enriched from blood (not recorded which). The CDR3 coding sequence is TGTGCCAGCAGTTTCGGGGCGGGAGCCACAGATACGCAGTATTTT. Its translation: CASSFGAGATDTQYF.